Following are 14 T cell receptor beta chains from one sample sequenced in a study of blood T cells in healthy people across ages. With a J-beta primer mix and a sample-barcoded 5' primer, a second PCR ran about 6 to 11 cycles. TCRdb processed the 5' RACE reads anew with MiXCR; each CDR3 protein has one entry. The sample lists 800,000 to 950,000 distinct CDR3 sequences, about 48% occurring once. Sequencing used blood. Receptors were obtained from a man aged 30 to 45 in good health.

The V and J genes are TRBV29-1 and TRBJ2-5; possibly TRBD2 for D (6 bases). The J call may be wrong; the DNA end is better matched by TRBJ2-7. This CDR3 has 12 amino acids. The germline gives CDR1 SQVTM, CDR2 ANQGSEA. The CDR3 bases are TGCAGCGTTGGGGATATCGGGGGCGAGCAGTACTTC. Residues: CSVGDIGGEQYF.

V and J are TRBV3-1 and TRBJ1-3, with D perhaps matching TRBD1 (6 bases). Trimming pared 1 base from V and 2 bases from J, leaving 12 bases between. There are 16 residues in the CDR3. Germline CDR1 reads LGHDT; CDR2 reads YNNKEL (reference sequence). The CDR3 loop is CASSQVVAGAGNTIYF. The DNA of the CDR3 is TGTGCCAGCAGCCAAGTCGTGGCAGGGGCTGGAAACACCATATATTTT. Full variable domain (rest looked up from reference TRBV3-1 and TRBJ1-3): DTAVSQTPKYLVTQMGNDKSIKCEQNLGHDTMYWYKQDSKKFLKIMFSYNNKELIINETVPNRFSPKSPDKAHLNLHINSLELGDSAVYFCASSQVVAGAGNTIYFGEGSWLTVV.

This clonotype was detected only a few times. CDR3 loop: CASSQVADLNYGYTF. The CDR3 DNA follows: TGTGCCAGCAGCCAAGTGGCAGATCTGAACTATGGCTACACCTTC. The rearrangement links TRBV3-1 to TRBJ1-2, with D unclear. Trimming left V 1 base short and J 2 bases short, with 11 bases between. The CDR3 has 15 amino acids. CDR1 and CDR2 from the germline V gene are LGHDT and YNNKEL (reference sequence). The whole variable domain, filled in from reference TRBV3-1 and TRBJ1-2, reads DTAVSQTPKYLVTQMGNDKSIKCEQNLGHDTMYWYKQDSKKFLKIMFSYNNKELIINETVPNRFSPKSPDKAHLNLHINSLELGDSAVYFCASSQVADLNYGYTFGSGTRLTVV.

The chain carries TRBV7-9 and TRBJ2-4, with D unclear. The CDR3 consists of 16 residues. Germline V gives CDR1 SEHNR, CDR2 FQNEAQ (reference sequence). V lost 5 bases, J lost 0 bases, and 14 bases lay in between. CDR3 region: CASSTQIQLAKNIQYF. CDR3 in DNA: TGTGCCAGCAGCACTCAAATTCAACTAGCCAAAAACATTCAGTACTTC. Full variable domain (missing parts from reference TRBV7-9 and TRBJ2-4): DTGVSQNPRHKITKRGQNVTFRCDPISEHNRLYWYRQTLGQGPEFLTYFQNEAQLEKSRLLSDRFSAERPKGSFSTLEIQRTEQGDSAMYLCASSTQIQLAKNIQYFGAGTRLSVL.

The rearrangement uses TRBV20-1 and TRBJ1-2, with 10 nucleotides matching TRBD1. The CDR3 has 14 amino acids. Per germline, CDR1 DFQATT and CDR2 SNEGSKA (reference sequence). V lost 6 bases to trimming and J lost 6 bases; unmatched junction nucleotides: 10. DNA of the CDR3: TGCAGTGCGGCCGGGACAGGGGCCTATGATGGCTACACCTTC. Translating it yields CSAAGTGAYDGYTF.

This clonotype was found a few times. V is TRBV9 and J is TRBJ2-7, with D perhaps TRBD2 (6 bases). CDR3 size: 15 residues. Germline V gene lookup returns CDR1 SGDLS and CDR2 YYNGEE. Trimming removed 0 bases at V and 4 bases at J, with 14 bases between. The CDR3: CASSVDGDSIYEQYF. CDR3 DNA: TGTGCCAGCAGCGTAGACGGGGACTCTATATACGAGCAGTACTTC.

As regards this clonotype: One end of the junction does not line up with germline, which may come from a read error. V gene TRBV5-1 combines with J gene TRBJ2-6, with TRBD1 as a possible D gene (5 bases). CDR1 SGHRS and CDR2 YFSETQ come from the germline V gene. This CDR3 comprises 16 residues. In DNA, the CDR3 is TGCGCCAGCAGCTTGGACACCGGCGCTGGGGCCAACGTCCCGACTTTC. Protein sequence: CASSLDTGAGANVPTF.

J is TRBJ2-1 and V is TRBV27, with 10 bases matching TRBD1. Germline V gives CDR1 MNHEY, CDR2 SMNVEV (reference sequence). The CDR3 is made up of 15 amino acids. V lost 6 bases, J lost 2 bases, and 4 bases stayed unmatched. CDR3 in DNA: TGTGCCAGCAGGATCGGACAGGGGGCCTACAATGAGCAGTTCTTC. Translation: CASRIGQGAYNEQFF.

The chain couples TRBV7-6 to TRBJ1-5, with a possible D match to TRBD1 (5 bases). From germline, CDR1 is SGHVS and CDR2 FNYEAQ. Trimming left V 1 base short and J 0 bases short, with 10 bases between. The CDR3 length is 16 residues. CDR3 in amino acids: CASSLEQEGSNQPQHF. The DNA for the CDR3 is TGTGCCAGCAGCTTAGAACAGGAGGGTAGCAATCAGCCCCAGCATTTT.

This clonotype was found a few times. The rearrangement links TRBV21-1 to TRBJ2-5; the D call TRBD1 from the table was never checked on the DNA. TRBV21-1 is reported as a pseudogene. The CDR3 has 16 amino acids. The CDR3 DNA is TGTGCCAGCAGCAAAGGTCAGGCAGGGTCGGAAGAAACCCAGTACTTC. This gives the protein CASSKGQAGSEETQYF.

This clonotype came up a few times. The chain combines TRBV20-1 with TRBJ1-6, with TRBD1 as a possible D gene (6 bases). The germline CDR1 and CDR2 sequences are DFQATT and SNEGSKA (reference sequence). The CDR3 sequence is 14 residues long. Trimming cost V 6 bases and J 6 bases, with 15 bases left between them. The CDR3 protein is CSAQRRDTNSPLHF. The CDR3 bases are TGCAGTGCGCAGCGCCGGGACACTAATTCACCCCTCCACTTT.

The CDR3 nucleotides read TGTGCCAGCAGCCCCGGACCTTCGGGCCAGCCCCAGCATTTT. Residues: CASSPGPSGQPQHF. The chain employs TRBV7-2 and TRBJ1-5, with D hard to call. V lost 5 bases, J lost 7 bases, and 15 bases lay in between. CDR3 length: 14 amino acids. Per germline, CDR1 SGHTA and CDR2 FQGNSA. Full variable domain (remainder filled in from reference TRBV7-2 and TRBJ1-5): GAGVSQSPSNKVTEKGKDVELRCDPISGHTALYWYRQSLGQGLEFLIYFQGNSAPDKSGLPSDRFSAERTGGSVSTLTIQRTQQEDSAVYLCASSPGPSGQPQHFGDGTRLSIL.

This clonotype came up a few times. The chain uses TRBV4-2 and TRBJ2-3; 8 bases align to TRBD1. The CDR3 runs 16 residues. J lost 0 bases, V lost 2 bases, and 4 bases had no gene match. CDR1 LGHNA and CDR2 YNFKEQ come from the germline V gene. CDR3 sequence (DNA): TGTGCCAGCAGCCAAACAGGGGGGTCCAGCACAGATACGCAGTATTTT. Amino acid sequence: CASSQTGGSSTDTQYF.

This chain joins TRBV20-1 and TRBJ2-5; 10 bases match TRBD2. CDR1 and CDR2 (germline): DFQATT, SNEGSKA (reference sequence). CDR3 length: 16 amino acids. Trimming removed 2 bases from V and 0 bases from J; junction bases left unmatched: 6. DNA of the CDR3: TGCAGTGCTAGACCTCCTAGCGGGGGAGACCAAGAGACCCAGTACTTC. It is translated as CSARPPSGGDQETQYF.